This T cell receptor beta chain emerged from a study of post-analysis software for immune sequencing data. Whole-study context: Relapsing-remitting, secondary progressive and progressive-relapsing forms made up the multiple sclerosis disease courses.

Study-wide results and limits: Significantly lower normalized Chao1 diversity was found in patients with multiple sclerosis relative to controls.

Tagging with unique molecular identifiers was a feature of the TCR beta cDNA libraries. Using its own MiXCR run on the PCR reads, TCRdb lists one record per CDR3 protein. The repertoire consists of roughly 730,000 distinct CDR3 sequences, with roughly 27% occurring once and the leading ten covering under 0.7%. As concerns this clonotype: The antigen is not known.

This receptor was obtained from a girl aged 10-17 years with multiple sclerosis. The specimen sequenced was blood.

The CDR3 sequence: CASSIRFRDRVEETQYF. The CDR3 bases are TGTGCCAGTAGTATTCGTTTCCGGGACAGGGTAGAAGAGACCCAGTACTTC. The rearrangement uses TRBV19 and TRBJ2-5, with 9 bases identical to TRBD1. Germline CDR1 LNHDA, CDR2 SQIVND (reference sequence). This CDR3 spans 17 amino acids. J lost 3 bases, V lost 3 bases, and 11 bases had no gene match.